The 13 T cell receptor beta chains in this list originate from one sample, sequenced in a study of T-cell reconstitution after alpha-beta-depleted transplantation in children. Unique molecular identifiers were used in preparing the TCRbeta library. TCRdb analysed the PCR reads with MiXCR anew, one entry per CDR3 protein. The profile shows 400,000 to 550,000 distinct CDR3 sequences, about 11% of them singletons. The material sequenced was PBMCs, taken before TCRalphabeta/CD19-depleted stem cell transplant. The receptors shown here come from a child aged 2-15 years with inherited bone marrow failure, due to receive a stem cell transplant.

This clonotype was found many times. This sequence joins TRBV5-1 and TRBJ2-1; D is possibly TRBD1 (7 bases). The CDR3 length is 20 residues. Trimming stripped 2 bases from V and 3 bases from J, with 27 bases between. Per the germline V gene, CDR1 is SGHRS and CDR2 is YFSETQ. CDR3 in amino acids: CASSFGWTGGGSRYYNEQFF. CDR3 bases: TGCGCCAGCAGCTTCGGGTGGACAGGAGGAGGGAGCCGGTACTACAATGAGCAGTTCTTC. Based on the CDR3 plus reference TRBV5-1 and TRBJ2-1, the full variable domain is KAGVTQTPRYLIKTRGQQVTLSCSPISGHRSVSWYQQTPGQGLQFLFEYFSETQRNKGNFPGRFSGRQFSNSRSEMNVSTLELGDSALYLCASSFGWTGGGSRYYNEQFFGPGTRLTVL.

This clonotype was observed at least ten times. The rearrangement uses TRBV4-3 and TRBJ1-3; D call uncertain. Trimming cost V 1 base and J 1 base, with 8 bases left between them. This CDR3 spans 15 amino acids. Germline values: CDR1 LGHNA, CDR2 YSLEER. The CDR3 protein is CASSQAVRSGNTIYF. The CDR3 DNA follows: TGCGCCAGCAGCCAAGCGGTCCGATCTGGAAACACCATATATTTT.

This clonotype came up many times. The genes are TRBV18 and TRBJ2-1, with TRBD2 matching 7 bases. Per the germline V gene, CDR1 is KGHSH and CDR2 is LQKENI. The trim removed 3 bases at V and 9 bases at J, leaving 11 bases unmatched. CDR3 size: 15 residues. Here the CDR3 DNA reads TGTGCCAGCTCACCGGGCCTAGCGGTTAGGGGTGAGCAGTTCTTC. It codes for CASSPGLAVRGEQFF.

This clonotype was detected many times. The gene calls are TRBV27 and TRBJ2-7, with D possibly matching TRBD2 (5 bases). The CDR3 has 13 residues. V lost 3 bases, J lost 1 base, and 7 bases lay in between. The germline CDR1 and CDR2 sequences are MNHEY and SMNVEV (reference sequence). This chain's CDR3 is CASSFGVSYEQYF. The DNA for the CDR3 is TGTGCCAGCAGTTTCGGGGTTTCCTACGAGCAGTACTTC.

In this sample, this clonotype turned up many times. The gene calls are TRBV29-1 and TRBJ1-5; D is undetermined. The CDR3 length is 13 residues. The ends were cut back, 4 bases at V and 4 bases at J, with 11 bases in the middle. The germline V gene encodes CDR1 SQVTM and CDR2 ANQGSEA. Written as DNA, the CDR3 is TGCAGCGTTGTTGCTGGGGTAAATCAGCCCCAGCATTTT. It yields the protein CSVVAGVNQPQHF. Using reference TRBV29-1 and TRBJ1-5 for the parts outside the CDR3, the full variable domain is SAVISQKPSRDICQRGTSLTIQCQVDSQVTMMFWYRQQPGQSLTLIATANQGSEATYESGFVIDKFPISRPNLTFSTLTVSNMSPEDSSIYLCSVVAGVNQPQHFGDGTRLSIL.

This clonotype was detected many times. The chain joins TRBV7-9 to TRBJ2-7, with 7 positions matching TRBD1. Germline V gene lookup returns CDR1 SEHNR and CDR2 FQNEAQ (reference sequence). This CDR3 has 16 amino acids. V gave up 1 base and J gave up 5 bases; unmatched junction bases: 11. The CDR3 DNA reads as TGTGCCAGCAGCTTAGGTCGGACAGGACTTTTCGACGAGCAGTACTTC. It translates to CASSLGRTGLFDEQYF. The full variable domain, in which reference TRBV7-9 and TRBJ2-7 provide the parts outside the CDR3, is DTGVSQNPRHKITKRGQNVTFRCDPISEHNRLYWYRQTLGQGPEFLTYFQNEAQLEKSRLLSDRFSAERPKGSFSTLEIQRTEQGDSAMYLCASSLGRTGLFDEQYFGPGTRLTVT.

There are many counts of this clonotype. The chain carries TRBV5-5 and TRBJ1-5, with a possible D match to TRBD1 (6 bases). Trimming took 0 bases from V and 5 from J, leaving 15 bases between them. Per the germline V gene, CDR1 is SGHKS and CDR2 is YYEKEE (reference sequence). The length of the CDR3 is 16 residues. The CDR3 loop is CASSLGFREGDQPQHF. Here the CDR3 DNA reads TGTGCCAGCAGCTTGGGGTTCAGGGAGGGGGATCAGCCCCAGCATTTT.

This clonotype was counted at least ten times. CDR3 protein: CASSLTLTSGRRNEQFF. CDR3 nucleotides: TGTGCCAGCAGTCTAACCCTTACTAGCGGGAGACGCAATGAGCAGTTCTTC. The chain employs TRBV6-2 or TRBV6-3 and TRBJ2-1; 11 nucleotides line up with TRBD2. V trimming: 5 bases; J trimming: 6 bases; junction bases outside the gene matches: 12. Germline values: CDR1 MNHEY, CDR2 SVGEGT. The CDR3 runs to 17 residues.

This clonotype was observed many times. The CDR3 nucleotides are TGTGCCAGCAGCGCCGGGACAAACCCAGGAAATCAGCCCCAGCATTTT. Translating it yields CASSAGTNPGNQPQHF. The chain combines TRBV9 with TRBJ1-5; D is perhaps TRBD1 (6 bases). V was clipped by 3 bases and J by 4 bases, with 17 bases between them. The CDR3 runs to 16 residues. Looked up from germline, CDR1 is SGDLS and CDR2 is YYNGEE.

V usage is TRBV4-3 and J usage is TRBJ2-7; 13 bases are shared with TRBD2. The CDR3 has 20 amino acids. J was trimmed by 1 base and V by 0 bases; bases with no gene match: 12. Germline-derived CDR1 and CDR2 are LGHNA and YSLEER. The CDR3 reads CASSQDFLETSGRESYEQYF. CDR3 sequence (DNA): TGCGCCAGCAGCCAAGATTTTCTGGAAACTAGCGGGAGGGAATCCTACGAGCAGTACTTC.

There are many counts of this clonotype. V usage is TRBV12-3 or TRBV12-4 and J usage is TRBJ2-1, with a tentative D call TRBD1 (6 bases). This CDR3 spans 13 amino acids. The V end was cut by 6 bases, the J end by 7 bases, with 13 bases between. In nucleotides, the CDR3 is TGTGCCAGCAGGGACAGTCTTGGGAATGAGCAGTTCTTC. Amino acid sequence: CASRDSLGNEQFF.

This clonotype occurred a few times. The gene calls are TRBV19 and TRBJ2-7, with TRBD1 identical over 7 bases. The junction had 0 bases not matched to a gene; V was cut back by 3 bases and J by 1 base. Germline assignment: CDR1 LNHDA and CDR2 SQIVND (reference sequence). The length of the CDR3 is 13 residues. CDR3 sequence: CASSMGQSYEQYF. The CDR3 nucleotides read TGTGCCAGTAGTATGGGACAGTCCTACGAGCAGTACTTC.

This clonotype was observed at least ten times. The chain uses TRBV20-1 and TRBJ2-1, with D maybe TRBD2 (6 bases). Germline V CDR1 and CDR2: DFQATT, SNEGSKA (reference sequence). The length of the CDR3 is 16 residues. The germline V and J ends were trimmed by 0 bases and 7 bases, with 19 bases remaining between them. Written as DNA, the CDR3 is TGCAGTGCTAGAGATCTCCCCGGGGGAGTGTGGAATGAGCAGTTCTTC. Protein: CSARDLPGGVWNEQFF.